Below, one T cell receptor beta chain is given with its context. These data are taken from a study of blood T cell repertoires in COVID-19. Per the germline V gene, CDR1 is MNHNY and CDR2 is SVGAGI (reference sequence). CDR3 length: 14 amino acids. V trimming: 2 bases; J trimming: 8 bases; junction bases outside the gene matches: 3. Repertoires were generated with immunoSEQ multiplex PCR, while TCRdb's copy carries only in-frame clones and drops some. The sample lists about 55,000 clones, 65% to 85% seen once, with 9.5% to 13% in the top ten. The clonotype was recovered from a man older than 75 with COVID-19, enrolled during active disease. V usage is TRBV6-6 and J usage is TRBJ1-6; TRBD1 aligns across 7 bases. What was sequenced was peripheral blood. In DNA form, the CDR3 reads TGTGCCAGCAGTTACGGACAGGTTGATTCACCCCTCCACTTT. Its translation: CASSYGQVDSPLHF.